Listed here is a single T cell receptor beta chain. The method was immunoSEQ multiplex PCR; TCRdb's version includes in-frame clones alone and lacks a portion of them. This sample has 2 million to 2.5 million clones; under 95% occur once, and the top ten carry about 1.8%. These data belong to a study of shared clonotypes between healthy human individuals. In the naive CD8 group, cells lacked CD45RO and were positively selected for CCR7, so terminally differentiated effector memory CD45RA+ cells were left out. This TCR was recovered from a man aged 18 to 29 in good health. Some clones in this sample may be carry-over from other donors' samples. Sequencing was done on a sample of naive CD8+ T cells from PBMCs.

The CDR3 loop reads CASSSADQETQYF. DNA of the CDR3: TGTGCCAGCAGTTCGGCGGACCAAGAGACCCAGTACTTC. The chain uses TRBV27 and TRBJ2-5, with D unresolved. Trimming removed 4 bases at V and 0 bases at J, with 6 bases between. Germline V gene lookup returns CDR1 MNHEY and CDR2 SMNVEV (reference sequence). This CDR3 has 13 residues.